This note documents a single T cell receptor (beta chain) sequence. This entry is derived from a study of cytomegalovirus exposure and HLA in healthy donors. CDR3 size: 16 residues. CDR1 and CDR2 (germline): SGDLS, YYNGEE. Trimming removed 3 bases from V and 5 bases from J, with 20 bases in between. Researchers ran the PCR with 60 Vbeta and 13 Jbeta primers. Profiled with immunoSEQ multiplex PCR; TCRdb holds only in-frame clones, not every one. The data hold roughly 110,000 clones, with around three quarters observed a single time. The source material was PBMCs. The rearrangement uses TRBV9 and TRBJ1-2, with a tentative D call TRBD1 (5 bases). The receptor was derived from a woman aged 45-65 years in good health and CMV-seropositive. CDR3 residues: CASSDPTVPRLYGYTF. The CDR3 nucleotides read TGTGCCAGCAGCGACCCGACAGTCCCGAGGCTTTATGGCTACACCTTC.